The sequence of this T cell receptor (beta chain) was determined in a study of blood T cells in healthy people across ages. A remark on this clonotype: Antigen: not known.

Primers used in a second PCR of about 7 to 11 cycles were a sample-barcoded 5' primer and a J-beta primer mix. Each CDR3 protein is one row after TCRdb ran MiXCR on the 5' RACE reads. Of around 670,000 distinct CDR3 sequences in the sample, approximately 30% were seen once. This CDR3 has 14 amino acids. V lost 2 bases, J lost 5 bases, and 4 bases stayed unmatched. Germline assignment: CDR1 ENHRY and CDR2 SYGVKD. Study conclusions and caveats: CMV infection status of these donors was not known.

The sequence derives from a woman older than 75 in good health. The source material was blood. This chain links TRBV10-3 with TRBJ2-5; 8 nucleotides match TRBD2. CDR3 DNA sequence: TGTGCCATCAGTGAGAGCGGGAGATGGGAGACCCAGTACTTC. Translated, it gives CAISESGRWETQYF.